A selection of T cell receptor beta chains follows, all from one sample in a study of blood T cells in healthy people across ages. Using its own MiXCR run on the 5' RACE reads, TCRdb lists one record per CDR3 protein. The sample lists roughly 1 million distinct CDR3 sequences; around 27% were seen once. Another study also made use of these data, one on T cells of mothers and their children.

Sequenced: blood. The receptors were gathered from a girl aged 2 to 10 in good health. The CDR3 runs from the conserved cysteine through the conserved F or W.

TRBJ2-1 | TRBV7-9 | CASRRGGFGNEQFF
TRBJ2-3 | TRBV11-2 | CASSLHSSYTDTQYF
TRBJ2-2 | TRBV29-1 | CSVEDTGELFF
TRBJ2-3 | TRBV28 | CASSLTVQGRGRDTQYF
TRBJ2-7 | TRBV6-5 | CASSYSKRPGKAYEQYF
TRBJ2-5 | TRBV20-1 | CSAPPQRGAQETQYF
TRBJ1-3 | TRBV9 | CASSAVTGTSGNTIYF
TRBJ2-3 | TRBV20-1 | CSVKGGPDTQYF
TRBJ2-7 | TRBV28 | CASSFMFKDPLYEQYF
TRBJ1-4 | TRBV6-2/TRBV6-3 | CASLDRENEKLFF
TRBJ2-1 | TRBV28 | CASSVLRGDEQFF
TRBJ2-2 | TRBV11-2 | CASGIGRGGNTGELFF
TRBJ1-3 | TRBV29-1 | CSARAPSGNTIYF
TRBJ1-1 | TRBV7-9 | CASSPGWGGGTGTEAFF
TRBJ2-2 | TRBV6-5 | CASRNPAGELFF